Shown below are 9 T cell receptor beta chains from a single sample sequenced in a study of T-cell reconstitution after alpha-beta-depleted transplantation in children. The TCRbeta library incorporated unique molecular identifiers. In TCRdb, the PCR reads were re-called with MiXCR into one record per CDR3 protein. The table has 500,000 or so distinct CDR3 sequences, 32% seen once. This specimen consisted of PBMCs from the stem cell graft donor, obtained from the stem cell graft. Receptors originate from a human donor who donated a stem cell graft to a child with aplastic anemia.

This clonotype was counted a single time. The V and J genes are TRBV27 and TRBJ2-7; the D gene could be TRBD1 or TRBD2 (5 bases each). Germline CDR1 and CDR2: MNHEY and SMNVEV (reference sequence). Trimming removed 7 bases from V and 2 bases from J, with 27 bases in between. The CDR3 contains 18 residues. The CDR3 sequence is CASKLRGYTESVPYEQYF. For the CDR3, the DNA is TGTGCCAGCAAGTTGAGGGGATACACTGAAAGCGTTCCCTACGAGCAGTACTTC.

This clonotype was counted only a few times. The rearrangement joins TRBV6-5 to TRBJ1-5, with unresolved D. V gave up 4 bases and J gave up 6 bases, with 7 bases separating them. CDR3 length: 12 residues. CDR1 is MNHEY and CDR2 is SVGAGI in the germline V gene. CDR3 sequence (DNA): TGTGCCAGCAGTTTCCAAGGTCAGCCCCAGCATTTT. It specifies CASSFQGQPQHF.

The V call is TRBV7-6, the J call TRBJ2-1; possibly TRBD1 or TRBD2 for D (7 bases each). With 2 bases removed from V and 7 bases from J, the gap between germline ends came to 24 bases. Germline CDR1 reads SGHVS; CDR2 reads FNYEAQ. The CDR3 contains 18 residues. The CDR3 DNA is TGTGCCAGCAGCTTAAAGAACGACAGGGTTGGGGAGGGAAATGAGCAGTTCTTC. Protein product: CASSLKNDRVGEGNEQFF.

The chain is built from TRBV10-2 and TRBJ2-3, with 10 positions matching TRBD2. There are 17 residues in the CDR3. CDR1 is WSHSY, CDR2 SAAADI, per germline. Unmatched junction bases numbered 11, after V lost 4 bases and J lost 4 bases. The CDR3: CASSGLAGDRHADTQYF. The CDR3 region has the DNA TGCGCCAGCAGTGGGCTAGCGGGAGATCGTCACGCAGATACGCAGTATTTT.

This clonotype was found a few times. The gene calls are TRBV30 and TRBJ1-5, with no clear D. V dropped 2 bases and J dropped 5 bases, with 16 bases sitting between them. The CDR3 extends over 15 amino acids. Per the germline V gene, CDR1 is GTSNPN and CDR2 is SVGIG (reference sequence). CDR3 residues: CAWSYRTSTYQPQHF. The CDR3 DNA sequence: TGTGCCTGGAGTTATCGCACAAGTACCTATCAGCCCCAGCATTTT.

This CDR3 reads CASSQEWSGRVDTQYF. The CDR3 bases are TGCGCCAGCAGCCAAGAATGGAGCGGGAGGGTAGATACGCAGTATTTT. The J gene is TRBJ2-3, the V gene TRBV4-3; TRBD2 matches at 10 bases. The V segment lost 0 bases and the J segment 5 bases; nucleotides outside the gene matches: 5. The CDR3 contains 16 residues. CDR1 and CDR2 from the germline V gene are LGHNA and YSLEER.

This sequence joins TRBV7-2 and TRBJ1-2; no clear D gene. Germline loops: CDR1 SGHTA, CDR2 FQGNSA. The CDR3 sequence is 12 residues long. The V end was cut by 2 bases, the J end by 7 bases, with 8 bases between. CDR3 bases: TGTGCCAGCAGCTTAACCCAGGCTGGCTACACCTTC. As protein: CASSLTQAGYTF.

On this clonotype: One junction end disagrees with the germline gene, perhaps due to a read error. This sequence joins TRBV20-1 and TRBJ2-6; TRBD1 agrees at 7 bases. Germline lookup yields CDR1 DFQATT and CDR2 SNEGSKA (reference sequence). The CDR3 has 16 residues. The CDR3 coding sequence is TGCAGTGCTGTAGGGGGCAAGAGCTCTGGGGCCAACGGCCTGACTTTC. This sequence encodes CSAVGGKSSGANGLTF.

This rearrangement joins TRBV18 to TRBJ1-1, with no clear D. The germline CDR1 and CDR2 sequences are KGHSH and LQKENI. With 2 bases removed from V and 2 bases from J, the gap between germline ends came to 6 bases. The CDR3 runs 13 residues. In DNA form, the CDR3 reads TGTGCCAGCTCACCAAACTATAACACTGAAGCTTTCTTT. Amino acid sequence: CASSPNYNTEAFF.